A single sample is the source of the 19 T cell receptor beta chains below, sequenced in a study of response to subunit inactivated influenza vaccine. TCRdb reanalysed the RT-PCR reads using MiXCR and keeps one entry per CDR3 protein. The data hold around 170,000 distinct CDR3 sequences, with about 10% observed a single time. The sequencing used CD8+ T cells sorted from PBMCs, collected less than 30 months after vaccination. All receptors come from a man aged 50 to 69 who received an inactivated influenza vaccine.

This clonotype was picked up many times. This chain uses TRBV4-3 with TRBJ1-6; D possibly corresponds to TRBD1 (5 bases). Per germline, CDR1 LGHNA and CDR2 YSLEER. The V end lost 0 bases, the J end lost 6 bases, and 9 bases lay between the germline ends. This CDR3 spans 15 amino acids. The CDR3: CASSQDRDSNSPLHF. The CDR3, as DNA: TGCGCCAGCAGCCAAGATCGCGACAGTAATTCACCCCTCCACTTT.

This sequence joins TRBV28 and TRBJ1-5; TRBD1 aligns across 8 bases. V was clipped by 5 bases and J by 0 bases; unmatched bases: 3. Germline loops: CDR1 MDHEN, CDR2 SYDVKM. This CDR3 is built from 15 residues. CDR3 protein: CASSGTGYSNQPQHF. The CDR3 DNA reads as TGTGCCAGCAGTGGGACAGGATATAGCAATCAGCCCCAGCATTTT.

This clonotype came up a few times. The gene calls are TRBV7-9 and TRBJ2-3, with TRBD2 matching over 10 bases. The CDR3 consists of 13 residues. The V gene's germline CDR1 is SEHNR and CDR2 FQNEAQ (reference sequence). Trimming took 5 bases from V and 5 from J; bases not matched to a gene: 1. CDR3 in amino acids: CASSPSGGDTQYF. Here the CDR3 DNA reads TGTGCCAGCAGCCCTAGCGGGGGAGATACGCAGTATTTT.

This clonotype was detected many times. The chain recombines TRBV7-9 with TRBJ2-5; 8 bases fit TRBD2. Germline CDR1 and CDR2: SEHNR and FQNEAQ (reference sequence). The CDR3 spans 16 residues. Trimming at V came to 7 bases and at J to 5 bases, leaving 15 bases not matched to a gene. CDR3 nucleotides: TGTGCCAGCAATATTTTGGGCGGCACGGGAGGGGAGACCCAGTACTTC. This encodes CASNILGGTGGETQYF. The complete variable domain, with remaining parts taken from reference TRBV7-9 and TRBJ2-5, reads DTGVSQNPRHKITKRGQNVTFRCDPISEHNRLYWYRQTLGQGPEFLTYFQNEAQLEKSRLLSDRFSAERPKGSFSTLEIQRTEQGDSAMYLCASNILGGTGGETQYFGPGTRLLVL.

This clonotype was observed once. The chain employs TRBV3-1 and TRBJ1-1, with D uncertain. Germline CDR1 LGHDT, CDR2 YNNKEL (reference sequence). Trimming pared 10 bases from V and 0 bases from J, leaving 12 bases between. This CDR3 comprises 13 residues. In nucleotides, the CDR3 is TGTGCCACGGCGGCAAACATGAACACTGAAGCTTTCTTT. Residues: CATAANMNTEAFF.

This clonotype was picked up a small number of times. The V call is TRBV7-9, the J call TRBJ2-1; maybe TRBD1 (6 bases). The CDR3 is made up of 13 amino acids. Per the germline V gene, CDR1 is SEHNR and CDR2 is FQNEAQ (reference sequence). Trimming took off 4 bases at V and 7 bases at J, with 11 bases between the two ends. The CDR3 is CASSSRGLNEQFF. CDR3 bases: TGTGCCAGCAGCTCCAGGGGTTTGAATGAGCAGTTCTTC. Using reference TRBV7-9 and TRBJ2-1 for the parts outside the CDR3, the full variable domain is DTGVSQNPRHKITKRGQNVTFRCDPISEHNRLYWYRQTLGQGPEFLTYFQNEAQLEKSRLLSDRFSAERPKGSFSTLEIQRTEQGDSAMYLCASSSRGLNEQFFGPGTRLTVL.

The gene calls are TRBV4-3 and TRBJ2-7; perhaps TRBD1 as D (6 bases). Germline V gives CDR1 LGHNA, CDR2 YSLEER. The CDR3 is 14 residues long. Trimming cost V 3 bases and J 2 bases, with 11 bases left between them. CDR3 coding DNA: TGCGCCAGCAGCCATTCACAGGGCCCCTACGAGCAGTACTTC. Translation: CASSHSQGPYEQYF.

This clonotype has only one observation. The genes are TRBV20-1 and TRBJ2-7, with TRBD2 matching 8 bases. The CDR3 consists of 16 residues. J gave up 1 base and V 0 bases, and 8 bases lay outside the gene matches. CDR1 is DFQATT and CDR2 is SNEGSKA in the germline V gene (reference sequence). This chain's CDR3 is CSARDPGGGPSYEQYF. CDR3 nucleotides: TGCAGTGCTAGAGATCCGGGCGGGGGGCCATCCTACGAGCAGTACTTC.

Only a few counts were recorded for this clonotype. The chain couples TRBV10-3 to TRBJ2-7; D assignment may be TRBD1 or TRBD2 (5 bases each). Looked up from germline, CDR1 is ENHRY and CDR2 is SYGVKD. The CDR3 consists of 13 residues. With 2 bases removed from V and 4 bases from J, the gap between germline ends came to 9 bases. CDR3 nucleotide sequence: TGTGCCATCAGTGAGGAGGGGTTTTACGAGCAGTACTTC. It translates to CAISEEGFYEQYF.

This clonotype was recorded a few times. This chain joins TRBV3-1 and TRBJ2-7; D ambiguous. V was trimmed by 4 bases and J by 6 bases, leaving 16 bases between them. The CDR3 contains 14 residues. Germline V gene lookup returns CDR1 LGHDT and CDR2 YNNKEL (reference sequence). CDR3 loop: CASSPTTKGLEQYF. The CDR3, as DNA: TGTGCCAGCAGCCCAACCACCAAAGGGCTCGAGCAGTACTTC.

This clonotype came up many times. The CDR3 sequence: CSARESGSRHLQPQHF. The CDR3 DNA is TGCAGTGCTAGAGAGTCGGGATCGCGTCATCTTCAGCCCCAGCATTTT. The V call is TRBV20-1, the J call TRBJ1-5; D gene ambiguous. There are 16 residues in the CDR3. In germline, CDR1 is DFQATT, CDR2 SNEGSKA (reference sequence). With 0 bases removed from V and 6 bases from J, the gap between germline ends came to 18 bases.

The rearrangement links TRBV4-3 to TRBJ2-7; 7 bases match TRBD2. The CDR3 runs 15 residues. V lost 0 bases to trimming and J lost 4 bases; unmatched junction nucleotides: 6. In germline, CDR1 is LGHNA, CDR2 YSLEER. CDR3 region: CASSQDSAGAYEQYF. As DNA, the CDR3 is TGCGCCAGCAGCCAAGATTCCGCGGGAGCGTACGAGCAGTACTTC.

In this sample, this clonotype turned up many times. The CDR3 DNA reads TGCGCCAGCAACTATCTTGGACATGCTAGCACAGATACGCAGTATTTT. Protein product: CASNYLGHASTDTQYF. This sequence joins TRBV5-1 and TRBJ2-3, with TRBD1 as a possible D gene (5 bases). V shed 6 bases and J shed 0 bases, with 17 bases lying between them. The CDR3 runs to 16 residues. From germline, CDR1 is SGHRS and CDR2 YFSETQ.

The chain has TRBV6-2 or TRBV6-3 and TRBJ2-7, with unresolved D. This CDR3 is built from 12 residues. V lost 2 bases and J 7 bases, leaving 9 bases between the germline ends. Germline V lookup: CDR1 MNHEY, CDR2 SVGEGT. CDR3 sequence: CASSYPPEEQYF. DNA for the CDR3: TGTGCCAGCAGTTACCCCCCCGAGGAGCAGTACTTC.

In its sample, this clonotype was seen a few times. DNA of the CDR3: TGTGCCAGTAGGGTTACAGAACCCGGGTACAATGAGCAGTTCTTC. It translates to CASRVTEPGYNEQFF. The chain links TRBV19 to TRBJ2-1; D is uncertain. V gave up 6 bases and J gave up 4 bases, with 16 bases separating them. Germline values: CDR1 LNHDA, CDR2 SQIVND (reference sequence). The CDR3 loop spans 15 amino acids. Complete variable domain (other parts from reference TRBV19 and TRBJ2-1): DGGITQSPKYLFRKEGQNVTLSCEQNLNHDAMYWYRQDPGQGLRLIYYSQIVNDFQKGDIAEGYSVSREKKESFPLTVTSAQKNPTAFYLCASRVTEPGYNEQFFGPGTRLTVL.

This clonotype was seen only a few times. The J gene is TRBJ2-3, the V gene TRBV3-1; 7 bases match TRBD2. Germline V lookup: CDR1 LGHDT, CDR2 YNNKEL (reference sequence). The CDR3 loop spans 17 amino acids. The trim removed 0 bases at V and 3 bases at J, leaving 9 bases unmatched. The CDR3 region is CASSQDLAGVTTDTQYF. In nucleotides, the CDR3 is TGTGCCAGCAGCCAAGATCTGGCGGGGGTAACGACAGATACGCAGTATTTT.

This clonotype has a handful of counts. The genes are TRBV27 and TRBJ1-5; D unresolved. Between the trimmed V and J ends, which lost 3 bases and 4 bases, there was a span of 7 bases. The CDR3 extends over 13 amino acids. From germline, CDR1 is MNHEY and CDR2 SMNVEV (reference sequence). The DNA for the CDR3 is TGTGCCAGCAGTTTTTGGGTTAATCAGCCCCAGCATTTT. Translating it yields CASSFWVNQPQHF.

This clonotype appeared many times. The chain carries TRBV5-6 and TRBJ2-3; no clear D. The CDR3 covers 12 residues. V was trimmed by 2 bases and J by 6 bases, leaving 7 bases between them. Germline V lookup: CDR1 SGHDT, CDR2 YYEEEE. In DNA form, the CDR3 reads TGTGCCAGCAGCTTCGGGTGGGATACGCAGTATTTT. As protein: CASSFGWDTQYF.

The chain uses TRBV7-9 and TRBJ2-7; 10 nucleotides line up with TRBD1. V dropped 1 base and J dropped 4; count of bases not matched to a gene: 7. Per germline, CDR1 SEHNR and CDR2 FQNEAQ (reference sequence). The CDR3 is 16 residues long. CDR3 protein: CASSLELGTGDYEQYF. The CDR3, as DNA: TGTGCCAGCAGCTTAGAATTAGGGACAGGGGATTACGAGCAGTACTTC.